The rows below give T cell receptor beta chains drawn from one sample of a study of blood T cell repertoires in COVID-19. The repertoire was sequenced with immunoSEQ multiplex PCR; TCRdb's copy has only in-frame clones and lacks some. This sample carries about 400,000 clones, about 87% of them seen once, and the ten largest clones take around 2.9%. Sequences were obtained from peripheral blood. These receptor sequences come from a human donor in a cohort sampled during active COVID-19. Each CDR3 is given with its conserved first and last residue. A D gene is named only where the DNA matches it firmly. Clone sizes are given selectively: once, few, many, or a class where the clone is expanded.

V	D	J	size	CDR3	DNA
TRBV7-9	NA	TRBJ1-2	NA	CASSFGTRGPSNYGYTF	TGTGCCAGCAGCTTTGGTACGCGCGGGCCGTCTAACTATGGCTACACCTTC
TRBV4-2	NA	TRBJ1-5	NA	CASSHLTGANQPQHF	TGTGCCAGCAGCCACTTGACAGGCGCCAATCAGCCCCAGCATTTT
TRBV13	NA	TRBJ1-1	NA	CASSLIGRNTEAFF	TGTGCCAGCAGCTTAATTGGGAGGAACACTGAAGCTTTCTTT
TRBV11-1	TRBD2	TRBJ2-7	NA	CASRLMGLTYEQYF	TGTGCCAGCAGATTAATGGGACTAACCTACGAGCAGTACTTC
TRBV5-1	TRBD2	TRBJ2-7	NA	CASTGTSGYEQYF	TGCGCCAGTACCGGGACTAGCGGCTACGAGCAGTACTTC
TRBV18	NA	TRBJ2-3	few	CASSPSSDTQYF	TGTGCCAGCTCACCTAGTTCAGATACGCAGTATTTT
TRBV19	TRBD2	TRBJ2-3	NA	CASSRVSGGGLLTDTQYF	TGTGCCAGTAGTCGGGTTTCGGGGGGGGGACTCCTTACAGATACGCAGTATTTT
TRBV2	TRBD2	TRBJ2-1	NA	CASRGSGRPTYNEQFF	TGTGCCAGCAGGGGTAGCGGGAGGCCTACCTACAATGAGCAGTTCTTC
TRBV9	TRBD2	TRBJ2-3	many	CASSVTGGDTQYF	TGTGCCAGCAGCGTCACCGGGGGGGATACGCAGTATTTT
TRBV7-9	NA	TRBJ1-3	NA	CASTPGDVGNTIYF	TGTGCCAGCACCCCAGGGGACGTGGGAAACACCATATATTTT
TRBV20-1	NA	TRBJ1-5	NA	CSAGANQPQHF	TGCAGCGCGGGGGCAAATCAGCCCCAGCATTTT
TRBV5-1	NA	TRBJ1-6	NA	CASSLAQGGDSPLHF	TGCGCCAGCAGCTTGGCCCAGGGAGGGGATTCACCCCTCCACTTT
TRBV5-4	TRBD2	TRBJ2-1	NA	CASSLELAGNYNEQFF	TGTGCCAGCAGCTTGGAACTAGCGGGGAACTACAATGAGCAGTTCTTC
TRBV6-5	NA	TRBJ1-2	NA	CASSPLRGFDYGYTF	TGTGCCAGCAGCCCACTTCGGGGTTTCGACTATGGCTACACCTTC
TRBV4-1	NA	TRBJ2-2	once	CASTTSGGGTGELFF	TGCGCCAGCACTACCTCCGGGGGAGGCACCGGGGAGCTGTTTTTT
TRBV6-1	NA	TRBJ1-1	NA	CASSEVRGNTEAFF	TGTGCCAGCAGTGAAGTACGGGGGAACACTGAAGCTTTCTTT
TRBV2	NA	TRBJ1-2	NA	CASKLTDVYGYTF	TGTGCCAGCAAGCTGACAGACGTCTATGGCTACACCTTC
TRBV5-1	TRBD1	TRBJ1-4	NA	CASSLGQGARSLEKLFF	TGCGCCAGCAGCTTGGGGCAGGGGGCAAGGTCGCTTGAAAAACTGTTTTTT
TRBV19	TRBD1	TRBJ2-1	NA	CATRPGQGYNEQFF	TGTGCCACCAGACCCGGACAGGGGTACAATGAGCAGTTCTTC
TRBV3-1/TRBV3-2	TRBD1	TRBJ1-4	once	CASSQESQGALNEKLFF	TGTGCCAGCAGCCAAGAATCCCAGGGGGCATTGAATGAAAAACTGTTTTTT
TRBV19	NA	TRBJ1-1	NA	CASAMGTGAEAFF	TGTGCCAGTGCGATGGGGACGGGGGCTGAAGCTTTCTTT
TRBV7-8	NA	TRBJ2-7	NA	CASSRSTGIYEQYF	TGTGCCAGCAGCCGCTCTACAGGGATCTACGAGCAGTACTTC
TRBV28	TRBD1	TRBJ1-2	NA	CASSTNRGGYTF	TGTGCCAGCAGCACAAACAGGGGCGGCTACACCTTC
TRBV4-2	NA	TRBJ1-5	NA	CASSQDLASGIYSNQPQHF	TGTGCCAGCAGCCAAGATCTGGCATCCGGGATCTATAGCAATCAGCCCCAGCATTTT
TRBV2	NA	TRBJ2-5	NA	CASSQPGGRETQYF	TGTGCCAGCAGCCAACCTGGGGGCCGGGAGACCCAGTACTTC
TRBV7-9	TRBD2	TRBJ2-7	NA	CASSRPTGGNYEQYF	TGTGCCAGCAGCCGCCCAACGGGAGGGAACTACGAGCAGTACTTC
TRBV6-6	NA	TRBJ1-4	NA	CASSRLEKLFF	TGTGCCAGCAGCCGTCTTGAAAAACTGTTTTTT
TRBV2	TRBD1	TRBJ1-2	NA	CASSETGHYGYTF	TGTGCCAGCAGTGAGACAGGGCACTATGGCTACACCTTC
TRBV27	NA	TRBJ2-7	NA	CASSLLGRGYEQYF	TGTGCCAGCAGTTTATTAGGGAGAGGGTACGAGCAGTACTTC
TRBV6-5	TRBD1	TRBJ1-5	NA	CASRRTGSNQPQHF	TGTGCCAGCAGACGGACAGGGAGTAATCAGCCCCAGCATTTT
TRBV3-1/TRBV3-2	NA	TRBJ1-3	NA	CASSLGDFSGNTIYF	TGTGCCAGCAGCCTAGGGGACTTCTCTGGAAACACCATATATTTT
TRBV9	TRBD2	TRBJ2-7	NA	CASSATSGGFIEKQYF	TGTGCCAGCAGCGCCACTAGCGGGGGATTTATCGAGAAGCAGTACTTC
TRBV30	TRBD1	TRBJ1-1	NA	CAWNPTGYAMNTEAFF	TGTGCCTGGAACCCGACAGGGTATGCGATGAACACTGAAGCTTTCTTT
TRBV28	NA	TRBJ2-2	NA	CASSPGGLSTGELFF	TGTGCCAGCAGTCCAGGGGGACTTTCTACCGGGGAGCTGTTTTTT
TRBV30	TRBD2	TRBJ2-7	NA	CAWSVGGGEQYF	TGTGCCTGGAGTGTTGGGGGGGGCGAGCAGTACTTC
TRBV7-2	NA	TRBJ2-3	NA	CASSPPLFTDTQYF	TGTGCCAGCAGCCCCCCTTTATTCACAGATACGCAGTATTTT
TRBV2	NA	TRBJ1-4	NA	CASSDMKGGYEKLFF	TGTGCCAGCAGTGATATGAAAGGAGGTTATGAAAAACTGTTTTTT
TRBV6-5	TRBD2	TRBJ2-3	NA	CASGLASTDTQYF	TGTGCCAGCGGACTAGCGAGCACAGATACGCAGTATTTT
TRBV6-6	NA	TRBJ1-4	NA	CASRRQSSATNEKLFF	TGTGCCAGCAGACGACAGTCTTCTGCAACTAATGAAAAACTGTTTTTT
TRBV14	TRBD2	TRBJ2-7	NA	CASSQAVAGVAQYF	TGTGCCAGCAGCCAAGCGGTAGCGGGAGTTGCGCAGTACTTC
TRBV14	NA	TRBJ2-7	NA	CASSYRARYEQYF	TGTGCCAGCAGCTACCGAGCCCGATACGAGCAGTACTTC
TRBV11-3	TRBD2	TRBJ2-1	many	CASSLSGSLISNEQFF	TGTGCCAGCAGCTTAAGCGGGAGCCTTATATCCAATGAGCAGTTCTTC
TRBV29-1	TRBD2	TRBJ2-1	once	CSHRDYSYNEQFF	TGCAGCCACCGGGACTACTCCTACAATGAGCAGTTCTTC